This entry describes one T cell receptor beta chain. Profiling relied on immunoSEQ multiplex PCR, and the TCRdb table lists in-frame clones only, not all of them. The data hold hundreds of thousands of clones, with about nine tenths observed a single time. This sample stems from a study of blood T cell repertoires in COVID-19. The specimen was PBMCs or T cells enriched from blood (not recorded which). This clonotype was sampled from a young man who had recovered from COVID-19.

The CDR3 region is CASSLGMMEEKLFF. DNA of the CDR3: TGCGCCAGCAGCTTGGGAATGATGGAGGAAAAACTGTTTTTT. The V call is TRBV5-1, the J call TRBJ1-4, with unresolved D. From germline, CDR1 is SGHRS and CDR2 YFSETQ. Between the trimmed V and J ends, which lost 0 bases and 8 bases, there was a span of 11 bases. The CDR3 runs 14 residues. The full variable domain, rest sourced from reference TRBV5-1 and TRBJ1-4, is KAGVTQTPRYLIKTRGQQVTLSCSPISGHRSVSWYQQTPGQGLQFLFEYFSETQRNKGNFPGRFSGRQFSNSRSEMNVSTLELGDSALYLCASSLGMMEEKLFFGSGTQLSVL.